Described below is a single T cell receptor beta chain sequence and its context. Specified time point: blood 4 weeks post-SBRT, at nephrectomy. Treatment of the sample: 15 Gy SBRT to primary tumor, nephrectomy 4 weeks later. Nephrectomy followed 15 Gy stereotactic body radiation by 4 weeks. The patient's renal cell carcinoma had clear cell pathology. Repertoires were generated with immunoSEQ multiplex PCR, while TCRdb's copy carries only in-frame clones and drops some. The data show about 150,000 clones, 65% to 90% seen once. These data come from a study of radiation and T cells in renal cell carcinoma. The V and J ends lost 6 bases and 0 bases, in that order; junction bases with no gene match: 5. The CDR3 is made up of 16 amino acids. CDR1 is LNHDA, CDR2 SQIVND, per germline (reference sequence).

The clonotype comes from a woman aged 50 to 60 with renal cell carcinoma. This specimen consisted of blood, obtained from a patient whose treatment included radiotherapy and nephrectomy. The gene calls are TRBV19 and TRBJ2-6; 7 nucleotides align to TRBD2. The CDR3 nucleotides are TGTGCCAGTAGGGGAGGGGCCCCCTCTGGGGCCAACGTCCTGACTTTC. Translation: CASRGGAPSGANVLTF.